These 19 T cell receptor beta chains share one sample of origin, sequenced in a study of human T cells and chemical hapten exposure. The sample's time point: pre-sensitization, week 0. This sample's treatment: therapeutic diphenylcyclopropenone sensitization with weekly scalp DPC. Via MiXCR, TCRdb re-called the RACE reads, giving one row per CDR3 protein. The table has more than 300,000 distinct CDR3 sequences, around 5.5% seen once; the top ten hold less than 9%. Material: whole blood, obtained in connection with sensitization to the hapten diphenylcyclopropenone (DPC). The receptors were sampled from a woman aged 18-29 years with alopecia areata. Some clones in this sample may be carry-over from other donors' samples.

Many counts were recorded for this clonotype. This chain joins TRBV3-1 and TRBJ1-5, with 7 bases fitting TRBD1. Trimming removed 1 base from V and 4 bases from J; junction bases left unmatched: 4. The germline V gene encodes CDR1 LGHDT and CDR2 YNNKEL (reference sequence). The CDR3 runs 15 residues. The CDR3 sequence is CASSQVWTGNQPQHF. The CDR3 nucleotides are TGTGCCAGCAGCCAAGTGTGGACAGGTAATCAGCCCCAGCATTTT.

The chain carries TRBV20-1 and TRBJ1-4; possible D gene TRBD1, 5 bases. V shed 5 bases and J shed 5 bases, with 18 bases lying between them. Germline CDR1 DFQATT, CDR2 SNEGSKA (reference sequence). The CDR3 covers 15 residues. The CDR3 coding sequence is TGCAGTGCTCCACCCCCGGGACTGAGAAATGAAAAACTGTTTTTT. Encoded protein: CSAPPPGLRNEKLFF.

The chain carries TRBV13 and TRBJ1-5; the D is unclear. Germline CDR1 and CDR2: PRHDT and FYEKMQ (reference sequence). The CDR3 is 14 amino acids. Trimming removed 0 bases at V and 0 bases at J, with 3 bases between. CDR3 in amino acids: CASSLGVSNQPQHF. The CDR3 coding sequence is TGTGCCAGCAGCTTAGGAGTTAGCAATCAGCCCCAGCATTTT.

This clonotype was observed a few times. V and J are TRBV24-1 and TRBJ2-3; TRBD1 agrees at 9 bases. V was clipped by 4 bases and J by 5 bases; unmatched bases: 6. The length of the CDR3 is 15 residues. Per the germline V gene, CDR1 is KGHDR and CDR2 is SFDVKD. The CDR3 spells CATSDRDRAGDTQYF. As DNA, the CDR3 is TGTGCCACCAGTGACAGGGACAGGGCAGGAGATACGCAGTATTTT.

V is TRBV10-3 and J is TRBJ2-7; 12 nucleotides align to TRBD2. The germline gives CDR1 ENHRY, CDR2 SYGVKD. The junction had 7 bases not matched to a gene; V was cut back by 0 bases and J by 4 bases. The CDR3 runs to 17 residues. DNA for the CDR3: TGTGCCATCAGTGAGTCGACCCGGACTAGCGGGGATTACGAGCAGTACTTC. Its protein is CAISESTRTSGDYEQYF.

This clonotype was found many times. The gene calls are TRBV12-3 or TRBV12-4 and TRBJ1-1; the D gene is possibly TRBD1 (5 bases). This CDR3 spans 17 amino acids. V was pared by 6 bases and J by 4 bases, with 24 bases between. CDR3 sequence: CASSFRAFGVSITEAFF. DNA for the CDR3: TGTGCCAGCAGCTTCAGGGCCTTTGGAGTTAGTATCACTGAAGCTTTCTTT.

This clonotype showed up just a few times. The chain has TRBV5-4 and TRBJ2-3; maybe TRBD1 (5 bases). The V end lost 3 bases, the J end lost 4 bases, and 18 bases lay between the germline ends. This CDR3 contains 16 residues. CDR1 and CDR2 (germline): SGHNT, YYREEE (reference sequence). The CDR3 sequence: CASSSGLGRRPDTQYF. CDR3 coding DNA: TGTGCCAGCAGCTCCGGGCTGGGGCGGAGACCAGATACGCAGTATTTT.

The J gene is TRBJ2-3, the V gene TRBV20-1; D is possibly TRBD1 (6 bases). The CDR3 totals 14 residues. Trimming removed 5 bases at V and 0 bases at J, with 12 bases between. CDR1 and CDR2 (germline): DFQATT, SNEGSKA (reference sequence). The CDR3 DNA sequence: TGCAGTGCTGGGGACATCTCTAGCACAGATACGCAGTATTTT. This codes for CSAGDISSTDTQYF.

The chain couples TRBV6-6 to TRBJ1-1; the D is unclear. From germline, CDR1 is MNHNY and CDR2 SVGAGI (reference sequence). This CDR3 is 13 amino acids long. Trimming took 8 bases from V and 1 from J, leaving 11 bases between them. CDR3 bases: TGTGCCAGCGCGGACGGGCAGAACACTGAAGCTTTCTTT. This translates into CASADGQNTEAFF.

At least ten counts were recorded for this clonotype. The DNA of the CDR3 is TGCGCCAGCAGCTTTACAGGATTCTCTGGAAACACCATATATTTT. Amino acids: CASSFTGFSGNTIYF. The genes are TRBV5-1 and TRBJ1-3; the D gene is possibly TRBD1 (5 bases). Trimming cost V 2 bases and J 0 bases, with 9 bases left between them. CDR3 length: 15 residues. Per the germline V gene, CDR1 is SGHRS and CDR2 is YFSETQ.

This clonotype was counted between two and nine times. The chain carries TRBV3-1 and TRBJ2-2; 9 bases are a match to TRBD2. Germline assignment: CDR1 LGHDT and CDR2 YNNKEL (reference sequence). This CDR3 comprises 16 residues. The junction had 4 bases not matched to a gene; V was cut back by 2 bases and J by 3 bases. CDR3 nucleotide sequence: TGTGCCAGCAGCCAACAAAGCGGGGGGTACACCGGGGAGCTGTTTTTT. Translated, it gives CASSQQSGGYTGELFF.

This clonotype was recorded many times. The chain employs TRBV9 and TRBJ1-6; a weak D match, TRBD1 (5 bases). Germline-derived CDR1 and CDR2 are SGDLS and YYNGEE. Trimming took 2 bases from V and 8 from J, leaving 5 bases between them. The CDR3 runs to 12 residues. The CDR3 DNA reads TGTGCCAGCAGCGTGGGGGATTCACCCCTCCACTTT. Its translation: CASSVGDSPLHF.

The chain recombines TRBV28 with TRBJ2-7; D is unresolved. This CDR3 has 12 amino acids. Germline lookup yields CDR1 MDHEN and CDR2 SYDVKM. The V end was cut by 2 bases, the J end by 4 bases, with 6 bases between. The CDR3 DNA reads TGTGCCAGCAGTTTAAAGCGTTACGAGCAGTACTTC. It yields the protein CASSLKRYEQYF.

The rearrangement links TRBV5-5 to TRBJ1-1; D perhaps matches TRBD1 (5 bases). CDR3 length: 14 residues. Deletions cut 2 bases from V and 1 base from J, with 9 bases between. The V gene's germline CDR1 is SGHKS and CDR2 YYEKEE (reference sequence). CDR3 sequence: CASSFPTENTEAFF. The CDR3 nucleotides read TGTGCCAGCAGCTTCCCGACAGAGAACACTGAAGCTTTCTTT. Filled out from reference TRBV5-5 and TRBJ1-1, the complete variable domain reads DAGVTQSPTHLIKTRGQQVTLRCSPISGHKSVSWYQQVLGQGPQFIFQYYEKEERGRGNFPDRFSARQFPNYSSELNVNALLLGDSALYLCASSFPTENTEAFFGQGTRLTVV.

The CDR3 sequence is CASSQGQSKGDTQYF. The CDR3, as DNA: TGCGCCAGCAGCCAAGGGCAGTCCAAAGGAGATACGCAGTATTTT. The chain joins TRBV4-3 to TRBJ2-3; D gene ambiguous. V was clipped by 1 base and J by 5 bases, with 13 bases between them. The germline gives CDR1 LGHNA, CDR2 YSLEER. There are 15 residues in the CDR3.

This clonotype showed up many times. The chain has TRBV7-8 and TRBJ2-1; 14 nucleotides align to TRBD2. J lost 10 bases, V lost 2 bases, and 7 bases had no gene match. This CDR3 is built from 16 residues. The germline gives CDR1 SGHVS, CDR2 FQNEAQ. CDR3 in amino acids: CASSLRLAGGPVEQFF. The CDR3 DNA follows: TGTGCCAGCAGCTTACGACTAGCGGGGGGGCCAGTCGAGCAGTTCTTC.

The genes are TRBV4-3 and TRBJ1-3, with D possibly TRBD1 on 5 matching bases. With 0 bases removed from V and 1 base from J, the gap between germline ends came to 10 bases. Looked up from germline, CDR1 is LGHNA and CDR2 is YSLEER. This CDR3 region has 16 residues. CDR3 loop: CASSQDGDSSGNTIYF. As DNA, the CDR3 is TGCGCCAGCAGCCAAGATGGAGACAGTTCTGGAAACACCATATATTTT.

This clonotype was observed a handful of times. This chain uses TRBV6-5 with TRBJ2-5; D gene ambiguous. The ends were cut back, 0 bases at V and 1 base at J, with 6 bases in the middle. Germline V lookup: CDR1 MNHEY, CDR2 SVGAGI. This CDR3 spans 14 amino acids. The CDR3 protein is CASSYSNGQETQYF. CDR3 nucleotides: TGTGCCAGCAGTTACTCGAACGGCCAAGAGACCCAGTACTTC.

At least ten counts were recorded for this clonotype. The gene calls are TRBV3-1 and TRBJ2-2; 10 nucleotides agree with TRBD2. The CDR3 has 18 amino acids. With V trimmed by 4 bases and J by 5 bases, 13 bases remained unmatched. Per the germline V gene, CDR1 is LGHDT and CDR2 is YNNKEL (reference sequence). The CDR3 loop reads CASSRVIAGGLLTGELFF. The CDR3 nucleotides are TGTGCCAGCAGCCGCGTTATAGCGGGGGGCCTCCTAACCGGGGAGCTGTTTTTT.